This T cell receptor beta chain originates from a study of CD8+ T cells in alopecia areata. In the study overall: Twice daily, treated patients received 5 to 10 mg of oral tofacitinib. Study results and limitations: Mice gave a clearer picture of TCR sharing than patients did, possibly for HLA-related reasons. Normal-skin resident alphabeta T cells also appear among scalp sample sequences.

After isolation, RNA underwent reverse transcription to generate cDNA as the sequencing template. Here immunoSEQ multiplex PCR was the method, and the copy in TCRdb shows in-frame clones only, minus some. The sample includes fewer than 200,000 clones, 50% to 60% seen only once; the top ten take over 12%. Points on this clone: The antigen is undetermined.

Germline V gene data show CDR1 as KGHSH and CDR2 as LQKENI. The CDR3 is 16 amino acids. Trimming pared 6 bases from V and 6 bases from J, leaving 23 bases between. The material sequenced was CD4+ T cells sorted from blood, taken at week 0. This sequence was found in a human donor with alopecia areata. V and J are TRBV18 and TRBJ1-2; D not certain. CDR3 in amino acids: CASSNTQQAFGNGYTF. Here the CDR3 DNA reads TGTGCCAGCTCCAACACCCAGCAGGCGTTTGGAAATGGCTACACCTTC.